This TCR beta chain was captured by sequencing in a study of response to subunit inactivated influenza vaccine. CDR3 length: 13 residues. Trimming removed 4 bases from V and 4 bases from J; junction bases left unmatched: 1. Germline V gene sequence: CDR1 SGHTA, CDR2 FQGNSA. The sample holds a few counts of this clonotype. TCRdb called the RT-PCR reads again in MiXCR, with one record for every CDR3 protein. The table records hundreds of thousands of distinct CDR3 sequences, about 11% of them present only once. The sample in question was PBMCs from blood, obtained on the day of vaccination. The chain is built from TRBV7-2 and TRBJ2-3; 8 bases agree with TRBD1. The receptor comes from a man aged 45-60 years who received an inactivated influenza vaccine. This chain's CDR3 is CASSSDRADTQYF. In DNA, the CDR3 is TGTGCCAGCAGCTCGGACAGGGCAGATACGCAGTATTTT. Variable domain in full (rest from reference TRBV7-2 and TRBJ2-3): GAGVSQSPSNKVTEKGKDVELRCDPISGHTALYWYRQSLGQGLEFLIYFQGNSAPDKSGLPSDRFSAERTGGSVSTLTIQRTQQEDSAVYLCASSSDRADTQYFGPGTRLTVL.